The 29 T cell receptor beta chains given below trace back to one sample, sequenced in a study of blood T cell repertoires in COVID-19. Using immunoSEQ multiplex PCR, the repertoire was profiled, and TCRdb retains in-frame clones only, with some absent. The table lists about 210,000 clones, more than 65% of them singletons. Input material: peripheral blood. The source of these receptors is a man in his fifties with active or convalescent COVID-19.

The CDR3 nucleotides are TGCGCCAGCAGCTTGATGGAGAGGGGGCGCGGCTATGGCTACACCTTC. It translates to CASSLMERGRGYGYTF. The chain has TRBV5-1 and TRBJ1-2; 7 nucleotides match TRBD1. Per germline, CDR1 SGHRS and CDR2 YFSETQ. V lost 1 base and J lost 4; bases outside the gene matches: 10. This CDR3 spans 16 amino acids. The entire variable domain, with the rest obtained from reference TRBV5-1 and TRBJ1-2, is as follows: KAGVTQTPRYLIKTRGQQVTLSCSPISGHRSVSWYQQTPGQGLQFLFEYFSETQRNKGNFPGRFSGRQFSNSRSEMNVSTLELGDSALYLCASSLMERGRGYGYTFGSGTRLTVV.

This clone turned up a few times. V is TRBV4-2 and J is TRBJ2-1; no reliable D call. Germline CDR1 is LGHNA and CDR2 is YNFKEQ. The V and J ends lost 0 bases and 0 bases respectively, with 9 bases between them. The CDR3 is 16 amino acids. For the CDR3, the DNA is TGTGCCAGCAGCCAAGAGGGCCCGAGCTCCTACAATGAGCAGTTCTTC. Translating it yields CASSQEGPSSYNEQFF.

V and J are TRBV5-1 and TRBJ1-1, with D perhaps matching TRBD1 (6 bases). The length of the CDR3 is 16 residues. CDR1 and CDR2 from the germline V gene are SGHRS and YFSETQ. The ends were cut back, 0 bases at V and 1 base at J, with 13 bases in the middle. The CDR3 sequence: CASSLALGGPNTEAFF. The CDR3 DNA reads as TGCGCCAGCAGCTTGGCTCTTGGGGGCCCGAACACTGAAGCTTTCTTT.

The rearrangement uses TRBV7-8 and TRBJ2-1, with no clear D. Germline CDR1 reads SGHVS; CDR2 reads FQNEAQ. Trimming shortened V by 5 bases and J by 5 bases, and 10 bases separated the two germline ends. The CDR3 extends over 13 amino acids. In DNA, the CDR3 is TGTGCCAGCAGCCCCGCGTTCAACAATGAGCAGTTCTTC. It codes for CASSPAFNNEQFF.

The chain uses TRBV30 and TRBJ1-1; 8 bases map to TRBD1. The trim removed 5 bases at V and 1 base at J, leaving 9 bases unmatched. Germline values: CDR1 GTSNPN, CDR2 SVGIG (reference sequence). This CDR3 contains 15 residues. DNA for the CDR3: TGTGCCTGGGGACCCCGCACAGGGGGGAACACTGAAGCTTTCTTT. It codes for CAWGPRTGGNTEAFF.

The rearrangement links TRBV5-1 to TRBJ2-1; D is undetermined. Germline V CDR1 and CDR2: SGHRS, YFSETQ. V was shortened by 3 bases and J by 0 bases, with 13 bases between the two germline ends. The CDR3 runs to 16 residues. The CDR3 DNA reads as TGCGCCAGCAGCTCCCGCTCCACGAGCTCCTACAATGAGCAGTTCTTC. This translates into CASSSRSTSSYNEQFF.

The chain has TRBV5-1 and TRBJ2-2; D may be TRBD1 (6 bases). The V and J ends lost 0 bases and 6 bases respectively, with 12 bases between them. There are 15 residues in the CDR3. Germline-derived CDR1 and CDR2 are SGHRS and YFSETQ. For the CDR3, the DNA is TGCGCCAGCAGCTTGGTGGGGACAAAGGCCGGGGAGCTGTTTTTT. Its protein product is CASSLVGTKAGELFF.

The chain is built from TRBV29-1 and TRBJ2-7; 9 bases match TRBD2. With 0 bases clipped from V and 0 bases from J, the junction kept 6 bases outside the gene matches. In germline, CDR1 is SQVTM, CDR2 ANQGSEA. The CDR3 loop spans 16 amino acids. CDR3 loop: CSVEDLTSGSSYEQYF. Here the CDR3 DNA reads TGCAGCGTTGAAGATTTGACTAGCGGTAGCTCCTACGAGCAGTACTTC.

The rearrangement links TRBV19 to TRBJ2-1; TRBD2 aligns across 11 bases. This CDR3 region has 16 residues. V lost 5 bases to trimming and J lost 2 bases; unmatched junction nucleotides: 5. In germline, CDR1 is LNHDA, CDR2 SQIVND (reference sequence). This chain's CDR3 is CASSLIAGGAYNEQFF. In nucleotides, the CDR3 is TGTGCCAGTAGTTTAATAGCGGGAGGGGCCTACAATGAGCAGTTCTTC.

The genes are TRBV5-6 and TRBJ1-1; TRBD1 is a possible D gene (5 bases). In germline, CDR1 is SGHDT, CDR2 YYEEEE. Trimming took 4 bases from V and 1 from J, leaving 17 bases between them. This CDR3 is built from 16 residues. CDR3 sequence reads: CASSQGALRQNTEAFF. The CDR3 DNA follows: TGTGCCAGCAGCCAAGGGGCCTTGCGCCAGAACACTGAAGCTTTCTTT.

V usage is TRBV4-2 and J usage is TRBJ2-2; maybe TRBD2 (6 bases). CDR3 length: 14 amino acids. CDR1 and CDR2 (germline): LGHNA, YNFKEQ. The V and J ends lost 5 bases and 7 bases respectively, with 14 bases between them. CDR3 nucleotides: TGTGCCAGCAGCGAGACTAGAATGCACGGGGAGCTGTTTTTT. It encodes CASSETRMHGELFF.

The V call is TRBV28, the J call TRBJ2-1; D perhaps matches TRBD2 (5 bases). Germline CDR1 reads MDHEN; CDR2 reads SYDVKM. The CDR3 contains 12 residues. Trimming shortened V by 11 bases and J by 2 bases, and 10 bases separated the two germline ends. The CDR3, as DNA: TGTGCCGCATGGAGGACCTACAATGAGCAGTTCTTC. Encoded protein: CAAWRTYNEQFF.

This chain uses TRBV2 with TRBJ2-2; a weak D match, TRBD2 (6 bases). The CDR3 runs to 14 residues. Germline assignment: CDR1 SNHLY and CDR2 FYNNEI. The V end was cut by 6 bases, the J end by 6 bases, with 14 bases between. DNA for the CDR3: TGTGCCAGCAGCCCGACTAGATTGGCCGGGGAGCTGTTTTTT. It yields the protein CASSPTRLAGELFF. The full variable domain, in which reference TRBV2 and TRBJ2-2 provide the parts outside the CDR3, is EPEVTQTPSHQVTQMGQEVILRCVPISNHLYFYWYRQILGQKVEFLVSFYNNEISEKSEIFDDQFSVERPDGSNFTLKIRSTKLEDSAMYFCASSPTRLAGELFFGEGSRLTVL.

This clone showed up just a few times. Additional DNA sequences in this sample encode the identical CDR3. This chain connects TRBV2 to TRBJ1-3; 7 bases map to TRBD1. The germline V gene has CDR1 SNHLY and CDR2 FYNNEI. The junction had 9 bases not matched to a gene; V was cut back by 6 bases and J by 4 bases. The CDR3 loop spans 15 amino acids. The CDR3 protein is CASSPTGPSGNTIYF. Written as DNA, the CDR3 is TGTGCCAGCAGCCCGACAGGGCCCTCCGGAAACACCATATATTTT.

The chain recombines TRBV21-1 with TRBJ2-6; the D call of TRBD1 is as the table states it, not checked on the DNA. TRBV21-1 corresponds to a pseudogene. This CDR3 contains 19 residues. CDR3 nucleotides: TGTGCCAGCAGCAAAGCGCTGGGGGACAGGGGATCTGGGGCCAACGTCCTGACTTTC. This translates into CASSKALGDRGSGANVLTF.

This clone has just a few counts. The genes are TRBV4-3 and TRBJ2-5, with D possibly TRBD2 on 5 matching bases. CDR1 LGHNA and CDR2 YSLEER come from the germline V gene. V shed 1 base and J shed 2 bases, with 14 bases lying between them. The CDR3 has 16 amino acids. This CDR3 is CASSQGVSREQETQYF. The CDR3 bases are TGCGCCAGCAGCCAAGGGGTATCGAGGGAACAAGAGACCCAGTACTTC.

The chain couples TRBV29-1 to TRBJ2-3; 11 nucleotides agree with TRBD2. V trimming: 1 base; J trimming: 0 bases; junction bases outside the gene matches: 9. Germline V CDR1 and CDR2: SQVTM, ANQGSEA. CDR3 length: 18 amino acids. The CDR3 protein is CSVEVGTSGFSSTDTQYF. As DNA, the CDR3 is TGCAGCGTTGAAGTCGGGACTAGCGGATTTTCTAGCACAGATACGCAGTATTTT.

V usage is TRBV5-1 and J usage is TRBJ2-3; 14 bases align to TRBD2. Germline assignment: CDR1 SGHRS and CDR2 YFSETQ. CDR3 length: 19 residues. V lost 0 bases to trimming and J lost 2 bases; unmatched junction nucleotides: 8. The CDR3 DNA sequence: TGCGCCAGCAGCTTGGATCAGGGACTAGCGGGGGCCGTCACAGATACGCAGTATTTT. This translates into CASSLDQGLAGAVTDTQYF.

This chain uses TRBV6-2 or TRBV6-3 with TRBJ2-1; TRBD2 agrees at 12 bases. Germline V gives CDR1 MNHEY, CDR2 SVGEGT. J lost 0 bases, V lost 2 bases, and 11 bases had no gene match. The CDR3 covers 20 residues. The CDR3 nucleotides read TGTGCCAGCAGTTACCGTGGACTAGCGGGACCTTGGTCCTCCTACAATGAGCAGTTCTTC. Translating it yields CASSYRGLAGPWSSYNEQFF.

The CDR3 protein is CAISRQVQETQYF. DNA for the CDR3: TGTGCCATCAGTCGACAGGTTCAAGAGACCCAGTACTTC. V is TRBV10-3 and J is TRBJ2-5; D might be TRBD1 (6 bases). CDR3 length equals 13 residues. Germline-derived CDR1 and CDR2 are ENHRY and SYGVKD. The ends were cut back, 5 bases at V and 2 bases at J, with 9 bases in the middle.

The chain recombines TRBV6-5 with TRBJ2-3, with 9 bases fitting TRBD2. Germline V gives CDR1 MNHEY, CDR2 SVGAGI. The CDR3 has 16 amino acids. The trim removed 0 bases at V and 4 bases at J, leaving 5 bases unmatched. CDR3 protein: CASSYSGTSRSDTQYF. The DNA for the CDR3 is TGTGCCAGCAGTTACTCTGGGACTAGCAGATCAGATACGCAGTATTTT.

The chain recombines TRBV4-2 with TRBJ2-2; 8 bases map to TRBD1. J gave up 4 bases and V 2 bases, and 9 bases lay outside the gene matches. The CDR3 is made up of 17 amino acids. Germline loops: CDR1 LGHNA, CDR2 YNFKEQ. The chain's CDR3 is CASSQLGRGQGTGELFF. Here the CDR3 DNA reads TGTGCCAGCAGCCAACTGGGCAGGGGGCAGGGCACCGGGGAGCTGTTTTTT.

The CDR3: CSAAGTGDSTEAFF. The CDR3 DNA sequence: TGCAGCGCGGCCGGGACAGGGGACAGCACTGAAGCTTTCTTT. The rearrangement uses TRBV29-1 and TRBJ1-1, with 10 nucleotides matching TRBD1. The CDR3 runs 14 residues. V shed 7 bases, J shed 4 bases, and the junction held 9 bases outside the gene matches. From germline, CDR1 is SQVTM and CDR2 ANQGSEA.

This chain joins TRBV5-6 and TRBJ2-3; D possibly corresponds to TRBD2 (6 bases). Trimming pared 4 bases from V and 5 bases from J, leaving 14 bases between. This CDR3 is built from 14 residues. From germline, CDR1 is SGHDT and CDR2 YYEEEE. The CDR3 nucleotides are TGTGCCAGCAGCAGCGGGTTCATGGTAGATACGCAGTATTTT. Its protein is CASSSGFMVDTQYF. The full variable domain, its missing parts supplied by reference TRBV5-6 and TRBJ2-3, is DAGVTQSPTHLIKTRGQQVTLRCSPKSGHDTVSWYQQALGQGPQFIFQYYEEEERQRGNFPDRFSGHQFPNYSSELNVNALLLGDSALYLCASSSGFMVDTQYFGPGTRLTVL.

This clone was detected only a few times. The V and J genes are TRBV9 and TRBJ2-4; 11 nucleotides agree with TRBD2. V trimming: 3 bases; J trimming: 6 bases; junction bases outside the gene matches: 8. Germline values: CDR1 SGDLS, CDR2 YYNGEE. The CDR3 totals 16 residues. As DNA, the CDR3 is TGTGCCAGCAGCGCTAGCGGGGGGCCGGGGGGAAACATTCAGTACTTC. It yields the protein CASSASGGPGGNIQYF.

The chain couples TRBV11-1 to TRBJ2-1, with TRBD2 identical over 9 bases. This CDR3 is built from 15 residues. With V trimmed by 5 bases and J by 5 bases, 7 bases remained unmatched. The germline V gene encodes CDR1 SGHAT and CDR2 FQDESV (reference sequence). CDR3 region: CASSPGLAPNNEQFF. The CDR3 nucleotides are TGTGCCAGCAGCCCCGGACTAGCGCCCAACAATGAGCAGTTCTTC.

In this sample, this clone turned up many times. The rearrangement uses TRBV7-2 and TRBJ2-5, with TRBD1 matching over 7 bases. The CDR3 runs to 14 residues. The germline V gene has CDR1 SGHTA and CDR2 FQGNSA. Trimming cost V 5 bases and J 2 bases; bases outside gene matches: 5. The CDR3, as DNA: TGTGCCAGCAGCGGGACAGTTAAGCAAGAGACCCAGTACTTC. Translated: CASSGTVKQETQYF.

V and J are TRBV19 and TRBJ2-6, with TRBD2 matching 8 bases. The germline gives CDR1 LNHDA, CDR2 SQIVND (reference sequence). The CDR3 is made up of 15 amino acids. Trimming removed 8 bases from V and 2 bases from J; junction bases left unmatched: 5. The CDR3 bases are TGTGCCAGTGGAGCGGGGGCAACTGGGGCCAACGTCCTGACTTTC. As protein: CASGAGATGANVLTF.

The V gene is TRBV27, the J gene TRBJ2-2; tentatively, D is TRBD2 (5 bases). The V end lost 6 bases, the J end lost 4 bases, and 15 bases lay between the germline ends. Germline CDR1 and CDR2: MNHEY and SMNVEV (reference sequence). This CDR3 comprises 15 residues. The CDR3 here is CASSLLGEGTGELFF. DNA of the CDR3: TGTGCCAGCAGCCTACTTGGTGAGGGCACCGGGGAGCTGTTTTTT.